This record covers a single T cell receptor beta chain. At deep level, the assay was performed. Profiling relied on immunoSEQ multiplex PCR, and the TCRdb table lists in-frame clones only, not all of them. The table lists 2 million to 2.5 million clones, more than 80% of them singletons, with 0.39% in the top ten. All donors were healthy HIV-negative adults lacking recent acute infections or vaccinations. This entry belongs to a study of shared clonotypes between healthy human individuals. Trimming removed 5 bases from V and 8 bases from J, with 18 bases in between. The CDR3 length is 14 residues. The germline V gene encodes CDR1 SGHTA and CDR2 FQGTGA.

The TCR originated in a man younger than 35 in good health. Some clones in this sample may be carry-over from other donors' samples. This chain links TRBV7-3 with TRBJ1-2; the D is unclear. The sequencing sample was made of naive CD4+ T cells from PBMCs. Subset denoted: CD45RA+ positively selected. Here the CDR3 DNA reads TGTGCCAGCAGCCCCGCGGCGGGATTCGGGGGCTACACCTTC. This codes for CASSPAAGFGGYTF.